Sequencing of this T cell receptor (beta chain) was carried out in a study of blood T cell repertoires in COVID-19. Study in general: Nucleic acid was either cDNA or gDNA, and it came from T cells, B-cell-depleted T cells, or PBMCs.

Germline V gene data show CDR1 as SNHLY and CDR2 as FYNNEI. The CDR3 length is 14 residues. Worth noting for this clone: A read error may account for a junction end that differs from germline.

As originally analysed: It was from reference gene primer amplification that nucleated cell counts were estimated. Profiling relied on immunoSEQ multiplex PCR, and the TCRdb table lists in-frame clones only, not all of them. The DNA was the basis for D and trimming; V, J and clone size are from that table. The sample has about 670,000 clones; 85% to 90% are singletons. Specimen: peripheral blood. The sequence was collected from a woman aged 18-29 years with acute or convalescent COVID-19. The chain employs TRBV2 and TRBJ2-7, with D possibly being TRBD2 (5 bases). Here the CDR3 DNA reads TGTGCCGGCAGAGAGAGGACTGGGCCATACGAGCAGTACTTC. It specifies CAGRERTGPYEQYF.